The present TCR beta chain was sequenced within a study of cytomegalovirus exposure and HLA in healthy donors. The PCR employed 60 Vbeta primers together with 13 Jbeta primers. Method: immunoSEQ multiplex PCR; TCRdb's copy keeps in-frame clones and lacks some. The table records fewer than 150,000 clones, 73% of them present only once. The V and J ends lost 4 bases and 3 bases respectively, with 13 bases between them. Looked up from germline, CDR1 is SGHRS and CDR2 is YFSETQ. This CDR3 is built from 15 residues. The sequenced sample consisted of PBMCs. This clonotype was sampled from a human donor in good health. J is TRBJ2-2 and V is TRBV5-1; D perhaps matches TRBD1 (8 bases). This CDR3 is CASSQGAGDTGELFF. The CDR3 DNA reads as TGCGCCAGCAGCCAGGGGGCGGGGGACACCGGGGAGCTGTTTTTT.